This T cell receptor (beta chain) was sequenced in a study of blood T cells in healthy people across ages. The CDR3 length is 15 residues. With V trimmed by 4 bases and J by 4 bases, 6 bases remained unmatched. CDR1 and CDR2 (germline): LGHNA, YNFKEQ. This clonotype was counted ten times or more. A second PCR, run for roughly 6 to 11 cycles, used a sample-barcoded 5' primer plus a J-beta primer mix. TCRdb processed the 5' RACE reads anew with MiXCR; each CDR3 protein has one entry. This table has about 650,000 distinct CDR3 sequences, about a third appearing once. The specimen was blood. J is TRBJ2-1 and V is TRBV4-2, with 8 bases lining up with TRBD2. This sequence was found in a woman older than 75 in good health. CDR3 sequence: CASSLRGGFYNEQFF. In DNA form, the CDR3 reads TGTGCCAGCAGCCTTCGCGGGGGGTTTTACAATGAGCAGTTCTTC.